The entry that follows covers one T cell receptor (beta chain) sequence. Other DNA sequences in the same sample also yield this CDR3. The data are from a study of shared clonotypes between healthy human individuals. The CDR3 has 15 residues. The junction had 3 bases not matched to a gene; V was cut back by 0 bases and J by 10 bases. The V gene's germline CDR1 is SGDLS and CDR2 YYNGEE. CD8 cells regarded as naive lacked CD45RO, were positively chosen for CCR7, and omitted terminally differentiated effector memory CD45RA+ cells. All donors were healthy HIV-negative adults lacking recent acute infections or vaccinations. Only in-frame clones appear in the TCRdb table, and some are missing; sequencing was by immunoSEQ multiplex PCR. The data hold about 580,000 clones, with more than 95% observed a single time.

V usage is TRBV9 and J usage is TRBJ2-1; 14 nucleotides line up with TRBD2. The sequence was obtained from a man between 25 and 39 years old in good health. Sequenced sample: naive CD8+ T cells sorted from blood. This chain's CDR3 is CASSVGGLAGEEQFF. The DNA for the CDR3 is TGTGCCAGCAGCGTAGGGGGACTAGCGGGAGAAGAGCAGTTCTTC. Using reference TRBV9 and TRBJ2-1 for the parts outside the CDR3, the full variable domain is DSGVTQTPKHLITATGQRVTLRCSPRSGDLSVYWYQQSLDQGLQFLIQYYNGEERAKGNILERFSAQQFPDLHSELNLSSLELGDSALYFCASSVGGLAGEEQFFGPGTRLTVL.